Each of the 17 T cell receptor beta chains below was sequenced from the same sample in a study of neurological immune-mediated disorders. From the 5' RACE reads, TCRdb called clonotypes with MiXCR, one entry per CDR3 protein. The sample has 55,000 to 65,000 distinct CDR3 sequences, around 3.4% seen once. Sequencing input: PBMCs. Receptor source: a woman in her 30s with multiple sclerosis.

This clonotype was detected many times. This rearrangement joins TRBV5-1 to TRBJ2-5, with D maybe TRBD1 (5 bases). V gave up 3 bases and J gave up 4 bases, with 16 bases separating them. The CDR3 is made up of 15 amino acids. CDR1 SGHRS and CDR2 YFSETQ come from the germline V gene. CDR3 region: CASSSATVSGETQYF. The CDR3 DNA sequence: TGCGCCAGCAGCTCGGCGACAGTCTCAGGAGAGACCCAGTACTTC.

This clonotype has ten or more counts. V usage is TRBV5-1 and J usage is TRBJ1-1; TRBD1 matches 8 bases. CDR1 is SGHRS and CDR2 is YFSETQ in the germline V gene. The junction had 4 bases not matched to a gene; V was cut back by 2 bases and J by 1 base. This CDR3 is 15 amino acids long. The CDR3 DNA follows: TGCGCCAGCAGCTTCAGGGGGCGCGGGAACACTGAAGCTTTCTTT. Residues: CASSFRGRGNTEAFF.

This clonotype was recorded many times. This chain links TRBV5-1 with TRBJ1-2; TRBD1 agrees at 11 bases. J gave up 7 bases and V 7 bases, and 9 bases lay outside the gene matches. CDR1 and CDR2 (germline): SGHRS, YFSETQ. The CDR3 consists of 14 residues. The CDR3 nucleotides are TGCGCCAGCCGCCCGGGGACAGGGGGGTCTGGCTACACCTTC. Translating it yields CASRPGTGGSGYTF.

Ten or more counts support this clonotype. This rearrangement joins TRBV6-6 to TRBJ1-5; TRBD1 is a possible D gene (5 bases). Germline loops: CDR1 MNHNY, CDR2 SVGAGI (reference sequence). The CDR3 is 13 amino acids. The V and J ends lost 4 bases and 11 bases respectively, with 15 bases between them. The CDR3 is CASSSIGVGSQHF. CDR3 coding DNA: TGTGCCAGCAGTTCGATAGGGGTTGGTTCCCAGCATTTT.

This clonotype was counted many times. This chain links TRBV15 with TRBJ2-1; 11 bases are shared with TRBD2. CDR1 LNHNV and CDR2 YYDKDF come from the germline V gene (reference sequence). V lost 8 bases, J lost 4 bases, and 7 bases stayed unmatched. This CDR3 is built from 15 residues. In DNA form, the CDR3 reads TGTGCCACCGAGCGACGGACTAGCGGGTACAATGAGCAGTTCTTC. Its translation is CATERRTSGYNEQFF.

This clonotype has ten or more counts. V gene TRBV6-5 combines with J gene TRBJ1-1; tentative D call: TRBD1 (6 bases). Germline lookup yields CDR1 MNHEY and CDR2 SVGAGI. There are 16 residues in the CDR3. Trimming pared 8 bases from V and 4 bases from J, leaving 23 bases between. DNA of the CDR3: TGTGCCAGCCGCGCCCAGCTGACAGGATGGGTCACTGAAGCTTTCTTT. Its protein is CASRAQLTGWVTEAFF.

This clonotype was seen repeatedly, ten times or more. Mismatch with germline at one junction end may stem from a read error. The rearrangement links TRBV5-1 to TRBJ1-5, with D perhaps TRBD1 (5 bases). The germline gives CDR1 SGHRS, CDR2 YFSETQ. The CDR3 loop spans 14 amino acids. In nucleotides, the CDR3 is TGCGCCAGCAGCGCGGGTGGGGCAAATCAGCCCCAGAATTTT. This sequence encodes CASSAGGANQPQNF. Using reference TRBV5-1 and TRBJ1-5 for the parts outside the CDR3, the full variable domain is KAGVTQTPRYLIKTRGQQVTLSCSPISGHRSVSWYQQTPGQGLQFLFEYFSETQRNKGNFPGRFSGRQFSNSRSEMNVSTLELGDSALYLCASSAGGANQPQNFGDGTRLSIL.

This clonotype was found many times. This chain uses TRBV20-1 with TRBJ2-7; unclear D gene. The CDR3 sequence is 15 residues long. V was shortened by 1 base and J by 2 bases, with 15 bases between the two germline ends. From germline, CDR1 is DFQATT and CDR2 SNEGSKA (reference sequence). The CDR3 nucleotides are TGCAGTGCTAGAGGAAGGCAGAAGAACCCCTACGAGCAGTACTTC. It specifies CSARGRQKNPYEQYF.

This clonotype appeared many times. V is TRBV11-2 and J is TRBJ2-6; D is ambiguous. Germline values: CDR1 SGHAT, CDR2 FQNNGV. Trimming shortened V by 4 bases and J by 4 bases, and 11 bases separated the two germline ends. CDR3 size: 15 residues. The DNA for the CDR3 is TGTGCCAGCAGCTCATCCACGGCAGGGGCCAACGTCCTGACTTTC. It codes for CASSSSTAGANVLTF.

Ten or more counts support this clonotype. CDR3 DNA: TGCAGTGCTCCTATTAGCGGGAGGTTTTTCTACGAGCAGTACTTC. Its protein is CSAPISGRFFYEQYF. The rearrangement joins TRBV20-1 to TRBJ2-7; 10 bases are shared with TRBD2. Germline V gene sequence: CDR1 DFQATT, CDR2 SNEGSKA (reference sequence). There are 15 residues in the CDR3. Losses at the gene ends were 5 bases for V and 3 bases for J; bases not matched to a gene: 10.

This clonotype was recorded many times. The rearrangement uses TRBV12-3 or TRBV12-4 and TRBJ2-3; TRBD2 agrees at 11 bases. The CDR3 totals 18 residues. V lost 2 bases, J lost 2 bases, and 9 bases stayed unmatched. As DNA, the CDR3 is TGTGCCAGCAGTTTACTGCCCCTGACTAGCGGGGTCACAGATACGCAGTATTTT. It codes for CASSLLPLTSGVTDTQYF.

Comment on this clonotype: A much larger clone differs by one base, so this may be a read error. V and J are TRBV20-1 and TRBJ2-3; a possible D gene is TRBD1 (5 bases). The CDR3 totals 14 residues. CDR1 and CDR2 from the germline V gene are DFQATT and SNEGSKA (reference sequence). V gave up 4 bases and J gave up 2 bases, with 13 bases separating them. CDR3 sequence (DNA): TGCAGTGCTAAGGGGATAGGACACACAGATACGCAGTATTTT. Protein product: CSAKGIGHTDTQYF.

Comments on this clonotype: At one end, the junction sequence differs from germline, possibly due to a read error. The chain combines TRBV4-2 with TRBJ1-1, with D unresolved. CDR3 length equals 14 residues. Germline V CDR1 and CDR2: LGHNA, YNFKEQ. The chain's CDR3 is CASSQDFIGTEAFF. For the CDR3, the DNA is TGTGCCAGCAGTCAAGACTTCATAGGGACTGAAGCTTTCTTT.

This clonotype was found many times. V is TRBV15 and J is TRBJ1-5, with D tentatively TRBD1 (6 bases). The CDR3 covers 16 residues. Between the trimmed V and J ends, which lost 5 bases and 1 base, there was a span of 15 bases. Germline assignment: CDR1 LNHNV and CDR2 YYDKDF (reference sequence). The CDR3 DNA follows: TGTGCCACCAGCGGGGCCAGGGGTGCCAGCAATCAGCCCCAGCATTTT. Translation: CATSGARGASNQPQHF.

J is TRBJ2-7 and V is TRBV20-1; TRBD2 might be the D (5 bases). Germline-derived CDR1 and CDR2 are DFQATT and SNEGSKA (reference sequence). The CDR3 sequence is 12 residues long. V was trimmed by 3 bases and J by 6 bases, leaving 12 bases between them. The CDR3 is CSASGKLGEQYF. CDR3 coding DNA: TGCAGTGCTAGCGGGAAGCTGGGCGAGCAGTACTTC.

This clonotype was detected ten times or more. The chain combines TRBV12-3 or TRBV12-4 with TRBJ1-1; D call uncertain. V was cut by 2 bases and J by 3 bases, with 7 bases left in between. CDR3 length: 13 amino acids. This CDR3 is CASSLSGYTEAFF. In nucleotides, the CDR3 is TGTGCCAGCAGTTTATCGGGGTACACTGAAGCTTTCTTT.

This clonotype was picked up many times. The chain carries TRBV4-1 and TRBJ2-1; TRBD2 matches at 8 bases. With 4 bases clipped from V and 4 bases from J, the junction kept 6 bases outside the gene matches. Germline values: CDR1 MGHRA, CDR2 YSYEKL. The CDR3 runs 15 residues. DNA for the CDR3: TGCGCCAGCAGCCCCGGGACTAGTTTGTACAATGAGCAGTTCTTC. As protein: CASSPGTSLYNEQFF.